The clone carrying this T cell receptor (beta chain) was seen only once. Antigen: not known. These data originate in a study of follicular helper T cells after annual influenza vaccination. Study-level information: Some donors were sampled over the 2013-2014, 2014-2015 and 2015-2016 vaccinations.

Trimming pared 0 bases from V and 9 bases from J, leaving 12 bases between. Germline lookup yields CDR1 KGHSH and CDR2 LQKENI. This CDR3 is 14 amino acids long. Repertoires were generated with immunoSEQ multiplex PCR, while TCRdb's copy carries only in-frame clones and drops some. Here the sample spans roughly 9,200 clones, roughly 80% being singletons. Findings and caveats of the study: Rare clonotypes were missed; only about 8.5-20% of cells gave TCRB.

Described time point: 2013-2014 season, 7 days after vaccination. Before and after seasonal inactivated influenza vaccination, adults gave blood for sorting CD4 subsets for sequencing. The TCR was taken from an adult who received the influenza vaccine. This chain connects TRBV18 to TRBJ2-1; the D gene is possibly TRBD1 (5 bases). This specimen consisted of CXCR5- memory CD4+ T cells sorted from blood, obtained 7 days after influenza vaccination. The CDR3 region is CASSPPATGGEQFF. In nucleotides, the CDR3 is TGTGCCAGCTCACCACCGGCTACAGGCGGTGAGCAGTTCTTC.